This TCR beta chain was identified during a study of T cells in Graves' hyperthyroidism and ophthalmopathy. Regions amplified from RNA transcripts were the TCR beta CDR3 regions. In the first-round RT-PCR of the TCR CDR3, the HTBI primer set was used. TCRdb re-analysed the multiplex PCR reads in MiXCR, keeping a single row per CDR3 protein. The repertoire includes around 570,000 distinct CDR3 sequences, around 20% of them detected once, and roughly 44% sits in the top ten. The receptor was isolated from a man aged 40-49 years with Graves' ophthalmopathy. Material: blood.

This chain's CDR3 is CASNRRVFGTYSYNEQFF. CDR3 bases: TGTGCCAGCAACAGGAGGGTTTTCGGGACCTACTCCTACAATGAGCAGTTCTTC. The gene calls are TRBV28 and TRBJ2-1; D is possibly TRBD2 (6 bases). Germline loops: CDR1 MDHEN, CDR2 SYDVKM. The V gene lost 7 bases and the J gene lost 0 bases, with 22 bases spanning the gap. The CDR3 length is 18 residues. Full variable domain (outside the CDR3, taken from reference TRBV28 and TRBJ2-1): DVKVTQSSRYLVKRTGEKVFLECVQDMDHENMFWYRQDPGLGLRLIYFSYDVKMKEKGDIPEGYSVSREKKERFSLILESASTNQTSMYLCASNRRVFGTYSYNEQFFGPGTRLTVL.